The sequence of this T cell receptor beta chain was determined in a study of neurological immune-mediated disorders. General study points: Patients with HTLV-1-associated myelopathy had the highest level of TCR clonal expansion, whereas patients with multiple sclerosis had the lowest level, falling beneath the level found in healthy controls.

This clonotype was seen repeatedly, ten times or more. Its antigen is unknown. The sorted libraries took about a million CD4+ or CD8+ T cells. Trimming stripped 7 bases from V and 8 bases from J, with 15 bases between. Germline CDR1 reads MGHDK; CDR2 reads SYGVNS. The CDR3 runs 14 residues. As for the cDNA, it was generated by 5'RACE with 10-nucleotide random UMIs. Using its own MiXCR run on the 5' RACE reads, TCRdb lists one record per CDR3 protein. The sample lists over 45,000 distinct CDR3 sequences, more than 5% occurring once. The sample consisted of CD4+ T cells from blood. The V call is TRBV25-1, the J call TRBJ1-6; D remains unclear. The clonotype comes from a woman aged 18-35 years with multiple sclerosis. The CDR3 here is CASMKSQTYSPLHF. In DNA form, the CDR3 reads TGTGCCAGCATGAAGTCCCAGACTTATTCACCCCTCCACTTT.